This T cell receptor beta chain originates from a study of blood T cell repertoires in COVID-19. At the level of the study: Spain, Italy and the United States supplied samples that represented acute and convalescent COVID-19.

Recruitment covered over 20 US areas and drew participants whose ages spanned roughly 18 to 90 years. Cohort 3 recovered donors had two negative PCRs, clearance, or symptom resolution. Sequencing used immunoSEQ multiplex PCR; TCRdb keeps in-frame clones, though not all of them. In the table there are roughly 140,000 clones, around 85% of which are singletons. The sequenced sample was PBMCs or T cells enriched from blood (not recorded which). This TCR derives from a woman aged 35 to 49 who had recovered from COVID-19.

Written as DNA, the CDR3 is TGTGCCAGTAGTTCCCGACAGGGGGCGAAAGAGACCCAGTACTTC. Translation gives CASSSRQGAKETQYF. This chain uses TRBV19 with TRBJ2-5; 10 bases are a match to TRBD1. This CDR3 spans 15 amino acids. Germline loops: CDR1 LNHDA, CDR2 SQIVND (reference sequence). Germline trimming cut 5 bases from V and 3 bases from J; bases unmatched to any gene: 6.